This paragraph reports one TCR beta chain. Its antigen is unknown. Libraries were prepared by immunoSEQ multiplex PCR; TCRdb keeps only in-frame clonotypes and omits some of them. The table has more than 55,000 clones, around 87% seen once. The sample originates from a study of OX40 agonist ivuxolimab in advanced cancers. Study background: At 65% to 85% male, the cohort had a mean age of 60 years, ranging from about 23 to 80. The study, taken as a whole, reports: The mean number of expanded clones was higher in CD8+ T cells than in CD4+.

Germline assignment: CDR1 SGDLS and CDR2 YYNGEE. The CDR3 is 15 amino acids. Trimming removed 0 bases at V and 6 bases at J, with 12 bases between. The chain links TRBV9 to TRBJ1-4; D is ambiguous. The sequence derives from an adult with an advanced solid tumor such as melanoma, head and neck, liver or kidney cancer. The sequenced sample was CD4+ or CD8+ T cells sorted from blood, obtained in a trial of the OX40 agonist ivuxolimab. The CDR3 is CASSVATGPDEKLFF. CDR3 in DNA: TGTGCCAGCAGCGTAGCTACCGGACCAGATGAAAAACTGTTTTTT.